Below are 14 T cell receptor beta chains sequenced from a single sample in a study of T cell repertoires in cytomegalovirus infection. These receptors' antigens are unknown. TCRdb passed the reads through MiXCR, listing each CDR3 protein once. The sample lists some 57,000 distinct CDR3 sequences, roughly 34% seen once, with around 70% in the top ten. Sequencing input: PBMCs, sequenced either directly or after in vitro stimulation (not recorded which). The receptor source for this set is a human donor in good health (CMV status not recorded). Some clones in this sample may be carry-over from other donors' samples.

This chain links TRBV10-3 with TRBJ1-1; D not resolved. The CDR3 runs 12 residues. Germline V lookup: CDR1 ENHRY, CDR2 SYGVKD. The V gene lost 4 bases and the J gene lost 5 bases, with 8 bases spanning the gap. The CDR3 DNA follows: TGTGCCATCAGTGGGCCGCAGACTGAAGCTTTCTTT. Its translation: CAISGPQTEAFF.

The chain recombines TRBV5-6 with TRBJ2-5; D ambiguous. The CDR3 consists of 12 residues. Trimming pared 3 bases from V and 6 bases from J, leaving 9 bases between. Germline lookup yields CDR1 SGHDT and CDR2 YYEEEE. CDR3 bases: TGTGCCAGCAGCTCACCGCCCAAGACCCAGTACTTC. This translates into CASSSPPKTQYF.

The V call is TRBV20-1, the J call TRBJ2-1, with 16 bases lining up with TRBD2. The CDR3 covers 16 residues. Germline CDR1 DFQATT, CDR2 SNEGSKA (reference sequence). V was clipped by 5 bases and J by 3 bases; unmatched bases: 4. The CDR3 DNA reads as TGCAGTGCTCGGGGACTAGCGGGAGGGTACTACAATGAGCAGTTCTTC. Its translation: CSARGLAGGYYNEQFF.

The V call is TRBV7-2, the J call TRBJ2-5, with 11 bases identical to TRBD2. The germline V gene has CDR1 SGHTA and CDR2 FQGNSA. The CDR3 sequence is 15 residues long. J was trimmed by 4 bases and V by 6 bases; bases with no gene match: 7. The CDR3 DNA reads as TGTGCCAGCAGGGGCCCTAGCGGGAGGCCAGAGACCCAGTACTTC. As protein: CASRGPSGRPETQYF. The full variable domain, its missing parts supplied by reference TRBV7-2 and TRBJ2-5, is GAGVSQSPSNKVTEKGKDVELRCDPISGHTALYWYRQSLGQGLEFLIYFQGNSAPDKSGLPSDRFSAERTGGSVSTLTIQRTQQEDSAVYLCASRGPSGRPETQYFGPGTRLLVL.

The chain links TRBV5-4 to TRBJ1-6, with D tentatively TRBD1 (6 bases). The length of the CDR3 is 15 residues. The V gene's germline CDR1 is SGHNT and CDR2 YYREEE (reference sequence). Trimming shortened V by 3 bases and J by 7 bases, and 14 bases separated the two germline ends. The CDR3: CASSSPQGGNSPLHF. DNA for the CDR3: TGTGCCAGCAGCTCTCCACAGGGAGGGAATTCACCCCTCCACTTT.

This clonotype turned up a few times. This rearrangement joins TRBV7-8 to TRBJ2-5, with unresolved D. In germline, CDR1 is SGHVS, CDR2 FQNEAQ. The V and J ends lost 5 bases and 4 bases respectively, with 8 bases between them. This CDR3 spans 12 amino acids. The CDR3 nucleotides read TGTGCCAGCAGCCCCCGTGGAGAGACCCAGTACTTC. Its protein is CASSPRGETQYF.

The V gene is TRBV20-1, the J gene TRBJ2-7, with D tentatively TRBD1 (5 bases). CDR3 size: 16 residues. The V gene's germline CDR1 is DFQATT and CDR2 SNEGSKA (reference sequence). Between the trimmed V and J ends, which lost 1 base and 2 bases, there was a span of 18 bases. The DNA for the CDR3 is TGCAGTGCTAGAGCCCTCGACAGCTTAGCCCCCTACGAGCAGTACTTC. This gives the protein CSARALDSLAPYEQYF.

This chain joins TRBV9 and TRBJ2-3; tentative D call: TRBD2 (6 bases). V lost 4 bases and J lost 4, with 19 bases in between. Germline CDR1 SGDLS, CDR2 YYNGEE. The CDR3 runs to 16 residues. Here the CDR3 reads CASSPSGSGFPDTQYF. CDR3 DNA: TGTGCCAGCAGCCCCAGTGGTAGCGGTTTCCCAGATACGCAGTATTTT. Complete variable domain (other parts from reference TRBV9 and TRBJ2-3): DSGVTQTPKHLITATGQRVTLRCSPRSGDLSVYWYQQSLDQGLQFLIQYYNGEERAKGNILERFSAQQFPDLHSELNLSSLELGDSALYFCASSPSGSGFPDTQYFGPGTRLTVL.

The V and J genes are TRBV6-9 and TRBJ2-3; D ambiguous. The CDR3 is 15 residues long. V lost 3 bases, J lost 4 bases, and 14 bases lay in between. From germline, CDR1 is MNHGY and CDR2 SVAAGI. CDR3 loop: CASSYDWRYADTQYF. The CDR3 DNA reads TGTGCCAGCAGTTACGATTGGCGTTACGCAGATACGCAGTATTTT.

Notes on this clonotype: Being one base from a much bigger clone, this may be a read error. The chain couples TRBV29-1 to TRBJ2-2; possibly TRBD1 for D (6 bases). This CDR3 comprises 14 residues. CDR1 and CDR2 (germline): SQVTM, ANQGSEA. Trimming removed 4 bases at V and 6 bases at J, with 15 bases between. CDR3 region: CSVVAQGRSGELFF. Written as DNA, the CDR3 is TGCAGCGTTGTGGCACAGGGAAGGTCCGGGGAGCTGTTTTTT.

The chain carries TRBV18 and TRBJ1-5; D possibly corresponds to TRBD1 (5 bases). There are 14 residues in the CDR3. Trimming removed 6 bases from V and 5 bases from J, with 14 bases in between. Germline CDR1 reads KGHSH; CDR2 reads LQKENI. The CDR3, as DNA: TGTGCCAGCTCCTTCTCGGGGGTTGATCAGCCCCAGCATTTT. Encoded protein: CASSFSGVDQPQHF.

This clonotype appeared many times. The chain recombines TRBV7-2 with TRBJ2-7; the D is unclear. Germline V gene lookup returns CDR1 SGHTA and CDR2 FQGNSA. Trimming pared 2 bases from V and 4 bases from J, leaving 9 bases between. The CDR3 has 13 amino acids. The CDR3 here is CASSLRMVYEQYF. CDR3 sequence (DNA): TGTGCCAGCAGCTTACGAATGGTGTACGAGCAGTACTTC.

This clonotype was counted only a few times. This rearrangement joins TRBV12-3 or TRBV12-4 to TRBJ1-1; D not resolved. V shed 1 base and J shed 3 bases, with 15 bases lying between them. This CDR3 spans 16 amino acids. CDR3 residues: CASSLGGARGHTEAFF. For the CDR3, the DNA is TGTGCCAGCAGTTTAGGGGGAGCACGGGGTCACACTGAAGCTTTCTTT.

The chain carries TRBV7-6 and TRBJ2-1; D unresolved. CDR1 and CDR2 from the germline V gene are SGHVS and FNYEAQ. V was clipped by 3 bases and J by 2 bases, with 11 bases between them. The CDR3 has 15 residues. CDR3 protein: CASSLVAWAYNEQFF. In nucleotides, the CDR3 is TGTGCCAGCAGCTTGGTAGCATGGGCCTACAATGAGCAGTTCTTC.